This TCR beta chain stems from a study of T cells in Graves' hyperthyroidism and ophthalmopathy. Whole-study context: The initial diagnosis was the point when peripheral blood was collected, ahead of any treatment.

Amplified TCR beta CDR3 regions derived from RNA transcripts. First-round RT-PCR targeting the TCR CDR3 was performed with the HTBI primer set. TCRdb ran MiXCR on the multiplex PCR reads and lists one entry per CDR3 protein. In the table there are about 160,000 distinct CDR3 sequences, roughly 9.4% of which are singletons. The CDR3 extends over 16 amino acids. Germline CDR1 and CDR2: SGHTA and FQGTGA. Turning to this clonotype: Being one base from a much bigger clone, this may be a read error.

This receptor was obtained from a woman aged 18-29 years with Graves' hyperthyroidism that later progressed to Graves' ophthalmopathy. The chain couples TRBV7-3 to TRBJ2-1; D tentatively reads TRBD1 or TRBD2 (5 bases each). Source material: blood. In DNA form, the CDR3 reads TGTGCCAGCAGCTTAACCGGGACGGACTCCTACAATGGGCAGTTCTTC. Residues: CASSLTGTDSYNGQFF.